The 31 T cell receptor beta chains given below trace back to one sample, sequenced in a study of blood T cell repertoires in COVID-19. Produced via immunoSEQ multiplex PCR; TCRdb's table is partial and in-frame only. The table shows approximately 380,000 clones, with around 85% occurring only once. The sequenced sample was peripheral blood. These TCRs come from a woman aged 18-29 years with acute or convalescent COVID-19.

The J gene is TRBJ1-1, the V gene TRBV4-1; D is uncertain. The CDR3 runs 14 residues. The V end was cut by 5 bases, the J end by 6 bases, with 16 bases between. The V gene's germline CDR1 is MGHRA and CDR2 YSYEKL. The CDR3 is CASSTLEGWPEAFF. The CDR3 DNA reads as TGCGCCAGCAGCACACTGGAGGGCTGGCCTGAAGCTTTCTTT.

V and J are TRBV19 and TRBJ2-7; 9 positions match TRBD2. After removal of 8 bases from V and 4 bases from J, the junction contained 9 bases not matched to a gene. The CDR3 has 14 residues. Per germline, CDR1 LNHDA and CDR2 SQIVND (reference sequence). In nucleotides, the CDR3 is TGTGCCAGTCGACATAGCGGGAGCATTTACGAGCAGTACTTC. Translated: CASRHSGSIYEQYF.

The J gene is TRBJ2-5, the V gene TRBV18, with D tentatively TRBD2 (6 bases). In germline, CDR1 is KGHSH, CDR2 LQKENI. The CDR3 contains 16 residues. With 0 bases removed from V and 3 bases from J, the gap between germline ends came to 14 bases. For the CDR3, the DNA is TGTGCCAGCTCACCACCGAGAAGCGGCGGGGAAGAGACCCAGTACTTC. Its protein is CASSPPRSGGEETQYF.

The chain recombines TRBV7-9 with TRBJ1-4, with D perhaps matching TRBD1 (5 bases). This CDR3 is 15 amino acids long. The ends were cut back, 2 bases at V and 13 bases at J, with 20 bases in the middle. Per germline, CDR1 SEHNR and CDR2 FQNEAQ (reference sequence). Here the CDR3 DNA reads TGTGCCAGCAGCTTATCTGGGGAGGGGCCTGGGGGACTGTTTTTT. It specifies CASSLSGEGPGGLFF.

This sequence joins TRBV24-1 and TRBJ1-5; 7 bases map to TRBD1. With V trimmed by 3 bases and J by 4 bases, 5 bases remained unmatched. The CDR3 consists of 15 residues. Germline V gives CDR1 KGHDR, CDR2 SFDVKD. CDR3 amino acids: CATSDGQVGNQPQHF. The DNA for the CDR3 is TGTGCCACCAGTGATGGACAGGTTGGGAATCAGCCCCAGCATTTT.

The CDR3 sequence: CASSFWGRLDNEQFF. CDR3 sequence (DNA): TGTGCCAGCAGTTTCTGGGGGCGTCTCGACAATGAGCAGTTCTTC. The chain has TRBV28 and TRBJ2-1; D might be TRBD1 (6 bases). Looked up from germline, CDR1 is MDHEN and CDR2 is SYDVKM. The germline V and J ends were trimmed by 3 bases and 5 bases, with 14 bases remaining between them. The CDR3 spans 15 residues.

This clone has only one observation. The chain has TRBV30 and TRBJ1-1, with TRBD1 as a possible D gene (5 bases). Trimming took off 1 base at V and 7 bases at J, with 10 bases between the two ends. This CDR3 is 12 amino acids long. CDR1 is GTSNPN, CDR2 SVGIG, per germline (reference sequence). The CDR3 spells CAWSETGDEAFF. CDR3 coding DNA: TGTGCCTGGAGTGAAACAGGCGATGAAGCTTTCTTT.

The chain uses TRBV30 and TRBJ2-7, with D perhaps matching TRBD1 (6 bases). Trimming took 4 bases from V and 6 from J, leaving 16 bases between them. The CDR3 has 13 residues. Germline values: CDR1 GTSNPN, CDR2 SVGIG (reference sequence). The CDR3 coding sequence is TGTGCCTGGACCAACAGGGCCGTCTCCGAGCAGTACTTC. Protein product: CAWTNRAVSEQYF.

The rearrangement joins TRBV20-1 to TRBJ1-2; 10 nucleotides match TRBD1. Germline-derived CDR1 and CDR2 are DFQATT and SNEGSKA (reference sequence). V trimming: 4 bases; J trimming: 4 bases; junction bases outside the gene matches: 9. The CDR3 has 15 amino acids. The CDR3 here is CSATEGTGDFYGYTF. The CDR3 coding sequence is TGCAGTGCTACTGAGGGGACAGGGGATTTCTATGGCTACACCTTC.

This clone was counted once. The CDR3 is CASRGQTYGYTF. The CDR3 DNA reads TGTGCCAGCAGGGGACAGACCTATGGCTACACCTTC. This sequence joins TRBV12-3 or TRBV12-4 and TRBJ1-2; 7 bases are shared with TRBD1. There are 12 residues in the CDR3. V was clipped by 6 bases and J by 4 bases; unmatched bases: 2.

The chain couples TRBV7-3 to TRBJ1-1, with D uncertain. V dropped 7 bases and J dropped 1 base, with 10 bases sitting between them. The length of the CDR3 is 13 residues. Germline V lookup: CDR1 SGHTA, CDR2 FQGTGA. CDR3 protein: CASKEESNTEAFF. DNA for the CDR3: TGTGCCAGCAAGGAGGAGTCGAACACTGAAGCTTTCTTT.

Comments on this clone: This specimen includes other DNA sequences encoding the same CDR3. The chain recombines TRBV9 with TRBJ2-5; D not certain. Trimming removed 2 bases at V and 2 bases at J, with 7 bases between. CDR1 is SGDLS, CDR2 YYNGEE, per germline. This CDR3 is built from 13 residues. The CDR3 protein is CASSVGGQETQYF. The CDR3 bases are TGTGCCAGCAGCGTTGGCGGACAAGAGACCCAGTACTTC. The full variable domain, its missing parts supplied by reference TRBV9 and TRBJ2-5, is DSGVTQTPKHLITATGQRVTLRCSPRSGDLSVYWYQQSLDQGLQFLIQYYNGEERAKGNILERFSAQQFPDLHSELNLSSLELGDSALYFCASSVGGQETQYFGPGTRLLVL.

The chain carries TRBV2 and TRBJ1-5; TRBD1 might be the D (6 bases). The CDR3 consists of 16 residues. Between the trimmed V and J ends, which lost 5 bases and 0 bases, there was a span of 14 bases. The germline V gene encodes CDR1 SNHLY and CDR2 FYNNEI. DNA for the CDR3: TGTGCCAGCAGTCCCGGGACAACTAATAGCAATCAGCCCCAGCATTTT. Translated: CASSPGTTNSNQPQHF. The full variable domain, its missing parts supplied by reference TRBV2 and TRBJ1-5, is EPEVTQTPSHQVTQMGQEVILRCVPISNHLYFYWYRQILGQKVEFLVSFYNNEISEKSEIFDDQFSVERPDGSNFTLKIRSTKLEDSAMYFCASSPGTTNSNQPQHFGDGTRLSIL.

Points on this clone: Since a much larger clone is just one base distant, this may be a read error. The V call is TRBV12-3 or TRBV12-4, the J call TRBJ1-1; 7 nucleotides line up with TRBD1. This CDR3 is built from 13 residues. With 2 bases clipped from V and 5 bases from J, the junction kept 2 bases outside the gene matches. The CDR3 here is CASSLNRGTEAFF. CDR3 nucleotides: TGTGCCAGCAGTTTAAACAGGGGAACTGAAGCTTTCTTT.

The chain joins TRBV27 to TRBJ2-6, with 10 bases lining up with TRBD1. The V segment lost 5 bases and the J segment 1 base; nucleotides outside the gene matches: 2. CDR1 and CDR2 (germline): MNHEY, SMNVEV (reference sequence). The CDR3 is 16 amino acids. CDR3 protein: CASSTDRGSGANVLTF. The CDR3 DNA is TGTGCCAGCAGTACGGACAGGGGGTCTGGGGCCAACGTCCTGACTTTC.

The CDR3 DNA sequence: TGCGCCAGCAGCTTGGGTGCGGCTATGAACACTGAAGCTTTCTTT. Residues: CASSLGAAMNTEAFF. The chain couples TRBV5-1 to TRBJ1-1, with D unresolved. Germline V gene data show CDR1 as SGHRS and CDR2 as YFSETQ. The ends were cut back, 0 bases at V and 0 bases at J, with 9 bases in the middle. The CDR3 has 15 residues. The variable domain in full, completed from reference TRBV5-1 and TRBJ1-1, reads KAGVTQTPRYLIKTRGQQVTLSCSPISGHRSVSWYQQTPGQGLQFLFEYFSETQRNKGNFPGRFSGRQFSNSRSEMNVSTLELGDSALYLCASSLGAAMNTEAFFGQGTRLTVV.

V and J are TRBV28 and TRBJ2-5; D unclear. This CDR3 spans 13 amino acids. Germline V lookup: CDR1 MDHEN, CDR2 SYDVKM. Trimming took off 4 bases at V and 5 bases at J, with 11 bases between the two ends. The CDR3 reads CASSSRGGETQYF. The CDR3 DNA is TGTGCCAGCAGTTCCCGCGGTGGGGAGACCCAGTACTTC.

This chain links TRBV30 with TRBJ1-6, with 8 bases matching TRBD1. The CDR3 contains 15 residues. V lost 1 base, J lost 10 bases, and 9 bases stayed unmatched. Germline lookup yields CDR1 GTSNPN and CDR2 SVGIG (reference sequence). The CDR3 is CAWSASDRESSPLHF. Here the CDR3 DNA reads TGTGCCTGGAGTGCTTCGGACAGGGAAAGCTCACCCCTCCACTTT. The full variable domain, completed using reference TRBV30 and TRBJ1-6, is SQTIHQWPATLVQPVGSPLSLECTVEGTSNPNLYWYRQAAGRGLQLLFYSVGIGQISSEVPQNLSASRPQDRQFILSSKKLLLSDSGFYLCAWSASDRESSPLHFGNGTRLTVT.

The V and J genes are TRBV2 and TRBJ2-6, with D possibly TRBD1 on 6 matching bases. This CDR3 spans 19 amino acids. CDR1 SNHLY and CDR2 FYNNEI come from the germline V gene. Between the trimmed V and J ends, which lost 1 base and 2 bases, there was a span of 18 bases. This CDR3 reads CASSEVAGDKRTGANVLTF. As DNA, the CDR3 is TGTGCCAGCAGTGAAGTGGCAGGGGATAAACGGACTGGGGCCAACGTCCTGACTTTC.

This chain links TRBV7-2 with TRBJ1-2, with D uncertain. Germline CDR1 is SGHTA and CDR2 is FQGNSA. Trimming stripped 1 base from V and 0 bases from J, with 9 bases between. The length of the CDR3 is 15 residues. This CDR3 reads CASSLVGIPNYGYTF. Written as DNA, the CDR3 is TGTGCCAGCAGCTTAGTTGGCATCCCTAACTATGGCTACACCTTC. Variable domain in full (rest from reference TRBV7-2 and TRBJ1-2): GAGVSQSPSNKVTEKGKDVELRCDPISGHTALYWYRQSLGQGLEFLIYFQGNSAPDKSGLPSDRFSAERTGGSVSTLTIQRTQQEDSAVYLCASSLVGIPNYGYTFGSGTRLTVV.

The V and J genes are TRBV6-1 and TRBJ2-1; the D gene is possibly TRBD1 (5 bases). The CDR3 length is 12 residues. The germline gives CDR1 MNHNS, CDR2 SASEGT. The V end was cut by 2 bases, the J end by 14 bases, with 13 bases between. The CDR3 loop reads CASSEWQGLEFF. Written as DNA, the CDR3 is TGTGCCAGCAGTGAATGGCAGGGTCTGGAGTTCTTC.

This chain connects TRBV28 to TRBJ1-5; D might be TRBD1 (5 bases). Germline lookup yields CDR1 MDHEN and CDR2 SYDVKM. The CDR3 consists of 16 residues. V gave up 10 bases and J gave up 0 bases, with 19 bases separating them. CDR3 region: CATAKRGPYSNQPQHF. The CDR3 DNA follows: TGTGCCACCGCAAAGCGGGGACCCTATAGCAATCAGCCCCAGCATTTT.

The genes are TRBV2 and TRBJ2-1, with 9 bases fitting TRBD1. CDR1 is SNHLY and CDR2 is FYNNEI in the germline V gene. The CDR3 contains 14 residues. The V gene end was trimmed by 8 bases and the J gene end by 6 bases; junction bases not matched to a gene: 8. CDR3 sequence: CASSRDRALNEQFF. The CDR3 DNA reads TGTGCCAGCTCTAGGGACAGGGCTCTCAATGAGCAGTTCTTC.

The rearrangement links TRBV5-1 to TRBJ2-1, with D maybe TRBD1 (6 bases). CDR3 length equals 16 residues. Germline V gives CDR1 SGHRS, CDR2 YFSETQ. V lost 3 bases, J lost 4 bases, and 17 bases lay in between. The CDR3 loop reads CASSSMETGYYNEQFF. The CDR3 DNA is TGCGCCAGCAGCTCGATGGAGACAGGATATTACAATGAGCAGTTCTTC.

J is TRBJ1-1 and V is TRBV4-1, with D possibly TRBD1 on 6 matching bases. The CDR3 runs 15 residues. CDR1 is MGHRA, CDR2 YSYEKL, per germline. Trimming pared 4 bases from V and 3 bases from J, leaving 15 bases between. The CDR3 region has the DNA TGCGCCAGCAGCCTCCCGGGGGGCTTGGACACTGAAGCTTTCTTT. It codes for CASSLPGGLDTEAFF.

The V and J genes are TRBV5-1 and TRBJ2-7; 11 nucleotides align to TRBD2. Per the germline V gene, CDR1 is SGHRS and CDR2 is YFSETQ. V trimming: 1 base; J trimming: 3 bases; junction bases outside the gene matches: 3. CDR3 length: 15 amino acids. This CDR3 reads CASSLTSGRLYEQYF. CDR3 nucleotides: TGCGCCAGCAGCTTGACTAGCGGGAGACTCTACGAGCAGTACTTC.

The gene calls are TRBV28 and TRBJ1-1; D gene uncertain. Germline-derived CDR1 and CDR2 are MDHEN and SYDVKM. CDR3 length: 13 residues. The V end was cut by 7 bases, the J end by 6 bases, with 15 bases between. CDR3: CASTPGGPAEAFF. The DNA of the CDR3 is TGTGCCAGCACCCCGGGAGGGCCCGCTGAAGCTTTCTTT.

The sample holds a few counts of this clone. V is TRBV4-1 and J is TRBJ2-3, with 8 bases fitting TRBD1. Germline trimming cut 2 bases from V and 0 bases from J; bases unmatched to any gene: 1. Per the germline V gene, CDR1 is MGHRA and CDR2 is YSYEKL. The CDR3 totals 15 residues. DNA for the CDR3: TGCGCCAGCAGCCAACGGACAGGGAGCACAGATACGCAGTATTTT. This codes for CASSQRTGSTDTQYF.

The V call is TRBV9, the J call TRBJ1-4; 7 bases are a match to TRBD1. The J segment lost 8 bases and the V segment lost 0 bases, leaving 7 bases of the junction unmatched. The CDR3 runs 15 residues. Germline V gives CDR1 SGDLS, CDR2 YYNGEE. In nucleotides, the CDR3 is TGTGCCAGCAGCGTAGTTAAGGGGGCAGGGGAAAAACTGTTTTTT. Protein sequence: CASSVVKGAGEKLFF.

V gene TRBV3-1 (or the pseudogene TRBV3-2) combines with J gene TRBJ1-5, with 9 positions matching TRBD1. The junction had 0 bases not matched to a gene; V was cut back by 4 bases and J by 2 bases. CDR1 is LGHDT, CDR2 YNNKEL, per germline (reference sequence). The CDR3 is made up of 14 amino acids. CDR3 DNA: TGTGCCAGCAGCCGGGACAGGGGCAATCAGCCCCAGCATTTT. It codes for CASSRDRGNQPQHF.

This clone was seen more than once but under ten times. J is TRBJ2-7 and V is TRBV2, with TRBD1 matching 12 bases. With V trimmed by 7 bases and J by 7 bases, 5 bases remained unmatched. Per the germline V gene, CDR1 is SNHLY and CDR2 is FYNNEI. The CDR3 is 13 residues long. The CDR3 loop reads CASKPGQGAEQYF. Written as DNA, the CDR3 is TGTGCCAGCAAACCGGGACAGGGGGCAGAGCAGTACTTC.